This T cell receptor beta chain was profiled in a study of identical twins. Study-level findings and limits: Low generation-probability sequences were in excess among twin-shared out-of-frame alpha sequences. Models underestimated TCR alpha sharing (out-of-frame) in monozygotic twins. Clonotypes of the beta chain that were abundant in cord blood carried fewer insertions (memory repertoires showed none).

This clonotype came up many times. Its specificity is unknown. The trim removed 0 bases at V and 0 bases at J, leaving 1 base unmatched. Germline V gene sequence: CDR1 SEHNR, CDR2 FQNEAQ (reference sequence). CDR3 length: 16 amino acids. TCRdb re-derived calls from the 5' RACE reads in MiXCR, one entry per CDR3 protein. Of over 250,000 distinct CDR3 sequences listed, just under 9.5% are singletons. These same data were also listed under a study on yellow fever vaccine responses in identical twins.

The genes are TRBV7-9 and TRBJ2-2; 7 bases match TRBD1. Sequencing was carried out using CD8+ T cells sorted from blood. The clonotype comes from a woman under 30 in good health. In DNA, the CDR3 is TGTGCCAGCAGCTTAGCAGGGACAGCGAACACCGGGGAGCTGTTTTTT. Translating gives CASSLAGTANTGELFF.